This T cell receptor beta chain was sequenced during a study of control samples from healthy donors and cancer patients. TCRdb's table, derived via immunoSEQ multiplex PCR, lists solely in-frame clones and lacks some. The table has under 95,000 clones, more than 80% seen once. CDR1 LGHNA and CDR2 YSLEER come from the germline V gene. Trimming shortened V by 0 bases and J by 6 bases, and 15 bases separated the two germline ends. CDR3 size: 16 residues. The V call is TRBV4-3, the J call TRBJ1-5, with D maybe TRBD1 (6 bases). The source material was blood. This TCR was recovered from a man aged 45-60 years in good health. The CDR3 here is CASSQDYPTGSQPQHF. The CDR3, as DNA: TGCGCCAGCAGCCAAGATTACCCGACAGGAAGTCAGCCCCAGCATTTT.